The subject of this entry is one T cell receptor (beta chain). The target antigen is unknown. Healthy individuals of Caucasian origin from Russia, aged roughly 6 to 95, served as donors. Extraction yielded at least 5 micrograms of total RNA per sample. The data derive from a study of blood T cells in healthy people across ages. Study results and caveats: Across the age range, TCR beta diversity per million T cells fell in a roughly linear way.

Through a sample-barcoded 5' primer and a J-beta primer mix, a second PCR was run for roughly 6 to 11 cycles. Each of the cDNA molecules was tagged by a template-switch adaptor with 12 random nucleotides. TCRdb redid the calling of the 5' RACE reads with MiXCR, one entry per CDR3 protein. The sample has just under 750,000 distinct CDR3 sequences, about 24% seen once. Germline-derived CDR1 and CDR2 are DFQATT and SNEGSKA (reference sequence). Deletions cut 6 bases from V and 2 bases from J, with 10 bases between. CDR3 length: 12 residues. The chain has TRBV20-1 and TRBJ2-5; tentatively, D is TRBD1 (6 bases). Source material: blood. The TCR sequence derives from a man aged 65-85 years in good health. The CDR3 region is CSARGVQETQYF. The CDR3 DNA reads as TGCAGTGCCAGGGGCGTACAAGAGACCCAGTACTTC.